The clone carrying this TCR beta chain was recorded at least ten times. Its target is not known. Preparation of the TCRbeta library was carried out with unique molecular identifiers. TCRdb independently ran MiXCR on the PCR reads; one entry per CDR3 protein. Here the sample spans roughly 70,000 distinct CDR3 sequences, approximately 5% being singletons. This entry comes from a study of T-cell reconstitution after alpha-beta-depleted transplantation in children. Study observations and caveats: Surviving recipient T cells and thymic progenitors underlay high day-60 TCRbeta diversity in some patients. T cells produced anew were the main source of T-cell counts and diversity one year after transplant. Reports say that about two months after transplant, the alpha-beta T cells came out of several hundred graft clones that had expanded.

The V and J ends lost 3 bases and 0 bases respectively, with 15 bases between them. The germline V gene encodes CDR1 DFQATT and CDR2 SNEGSKA (reference sequence). The CDR3 length is 15 residues. The V gene is TRBV20-1, the J gene TRBJ2-7, with a weak D call TRBD2 (5 bases). The material sequenced was PBMCs, mostly from graft donor cells, taken 180 days after TCRalphabeta/CD19-depleted stem cell transplant. The TCR comes from a boy less than two years old who had a stem cell transplant for acute myeloid leukemia, so the T cells may come from the graft donor. The CDR3, as DNA: TGCAGTGCTAGTGGTTTCCGGGGAAGCTCCTACGAGCAGTACGTC. It codes for CSASGFRGSSYEQYV.